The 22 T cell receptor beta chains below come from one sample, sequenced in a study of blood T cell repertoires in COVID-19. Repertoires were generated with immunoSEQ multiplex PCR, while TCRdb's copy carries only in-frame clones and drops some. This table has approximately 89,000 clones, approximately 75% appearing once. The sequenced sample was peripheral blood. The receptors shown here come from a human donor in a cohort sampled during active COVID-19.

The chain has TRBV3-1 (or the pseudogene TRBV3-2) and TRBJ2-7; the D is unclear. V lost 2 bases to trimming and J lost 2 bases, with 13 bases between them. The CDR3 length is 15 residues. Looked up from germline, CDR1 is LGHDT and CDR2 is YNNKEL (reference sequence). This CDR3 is CASSQSRWATYEQYF. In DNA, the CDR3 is TGTGCCAGCAGCCAAAGTCGCTGGGCGACCTACGAGCAGTACTTC.

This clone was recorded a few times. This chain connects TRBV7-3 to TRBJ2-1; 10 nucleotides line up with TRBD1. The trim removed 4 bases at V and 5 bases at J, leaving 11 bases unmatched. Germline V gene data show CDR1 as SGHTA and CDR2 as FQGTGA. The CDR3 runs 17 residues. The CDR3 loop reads CASSYVPKGTGDNEQFF. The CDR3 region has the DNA TGTGCCAGCAGCTACGTCCCGAAGGGGACAGGGGACAATGAGCAGTTCTTC.

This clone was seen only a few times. CDR3 residues: CASSPRDSSDTQYF. The CDR3 coding sequence is TGTGCCAGCAGCCCCCGGGACTCATCAGATACGCAGTATTTT. The J gene is TRBJ2-3, the V gene TRBV7-3, with a weak D call TRBD2 (6 bases). Trimming pared 5 bases from V and 4 bases from J, leaving 13 bases between. CDR1 is SGHTA, CDR2 FQGTGA, per germline. CDR3 size: 14 residues.

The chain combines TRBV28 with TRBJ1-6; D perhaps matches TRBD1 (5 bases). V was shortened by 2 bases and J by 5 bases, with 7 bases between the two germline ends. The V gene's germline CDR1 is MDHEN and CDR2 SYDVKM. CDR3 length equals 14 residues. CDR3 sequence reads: CASSLVRDNSPLHF. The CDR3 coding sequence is TGTGCCAGCAGTTTAGTCAGGGATAATTCACCCCTCCACTTT.

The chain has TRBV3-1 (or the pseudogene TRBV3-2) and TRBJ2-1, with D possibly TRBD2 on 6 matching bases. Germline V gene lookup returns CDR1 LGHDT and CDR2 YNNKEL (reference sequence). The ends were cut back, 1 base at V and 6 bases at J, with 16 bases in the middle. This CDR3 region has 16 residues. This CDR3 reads CASSQGSSAPGNEQFF. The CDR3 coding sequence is TGTGCCAGCAGCCAAGGTTCTAGCGCTCCGGGCAATGAGCAGTTCTTC.

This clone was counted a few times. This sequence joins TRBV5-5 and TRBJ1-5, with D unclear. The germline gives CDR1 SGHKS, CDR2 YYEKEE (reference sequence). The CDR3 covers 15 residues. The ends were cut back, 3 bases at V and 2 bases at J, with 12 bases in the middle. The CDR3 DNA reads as TGTGCCAGCAGCTCGTTTGGTGGAGGCAATCAGCCCCAGCATTTT. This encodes CASSSFGGGNQPQHF.

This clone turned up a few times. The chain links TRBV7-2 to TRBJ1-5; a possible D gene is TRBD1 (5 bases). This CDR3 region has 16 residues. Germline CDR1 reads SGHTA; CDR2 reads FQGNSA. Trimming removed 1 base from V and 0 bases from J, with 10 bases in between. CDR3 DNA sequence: TGTGCCAGCAGCTTAGTGGCAGGGTTTAGCAATCAGCCCCAGCATTTT. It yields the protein CASSLVAGFSNQPQHF.

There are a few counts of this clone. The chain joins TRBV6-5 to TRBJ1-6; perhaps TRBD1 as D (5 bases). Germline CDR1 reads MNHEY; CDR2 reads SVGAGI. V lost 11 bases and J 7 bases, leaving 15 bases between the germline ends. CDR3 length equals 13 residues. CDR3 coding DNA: TGTGCCCTCCAGGGCCTGTGGAATTCACCCCTCCACTTT. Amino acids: CALQGLWNSPLHF.

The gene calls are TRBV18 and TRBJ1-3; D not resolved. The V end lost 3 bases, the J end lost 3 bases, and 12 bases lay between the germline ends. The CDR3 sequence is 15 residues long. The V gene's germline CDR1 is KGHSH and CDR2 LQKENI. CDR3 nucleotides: TGTGCCAGCTCACCGAGACGGGAGGGTGGAAACACCATATATTTT. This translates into CASSPRREGGNTIYF.

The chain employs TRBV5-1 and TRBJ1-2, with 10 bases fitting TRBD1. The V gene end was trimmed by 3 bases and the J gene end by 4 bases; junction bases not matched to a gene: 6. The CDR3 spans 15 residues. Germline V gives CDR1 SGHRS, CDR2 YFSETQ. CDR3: CASSSGTGVRYGYTF. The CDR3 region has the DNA TGCGCCAGCAGCTCCGGGACAGGGGTTCGCTATGGCTACACCTTC. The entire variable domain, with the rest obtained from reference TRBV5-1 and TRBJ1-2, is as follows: KAGVTQTPRYLIKTRGQQVTLSCSPISGHRSVSWYQQTPGQGLQFLFEYFSETQRNKGNFPGRFSGRQFSNSRSEMNVSTLELGDSALYLCASSSGTGVRYGYTFGSGTRLTVV.

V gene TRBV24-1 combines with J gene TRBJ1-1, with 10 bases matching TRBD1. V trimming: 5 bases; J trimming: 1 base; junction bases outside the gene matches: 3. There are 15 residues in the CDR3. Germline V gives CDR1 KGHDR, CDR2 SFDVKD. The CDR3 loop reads CATSVGTGENTEAFF. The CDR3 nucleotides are TGTGCCACCAGTGTTGGGACAGGGGAGAACACTGAAGCTTTCTTT.

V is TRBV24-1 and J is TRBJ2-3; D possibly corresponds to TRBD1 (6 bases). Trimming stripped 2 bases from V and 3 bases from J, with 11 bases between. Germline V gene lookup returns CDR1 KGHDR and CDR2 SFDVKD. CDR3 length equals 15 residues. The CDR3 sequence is CATSDSGRGTDTQYF. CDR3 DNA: TGTGCCACCAGTGATTCGGGCAGGGGAACAGATACGCAGTATTTT.

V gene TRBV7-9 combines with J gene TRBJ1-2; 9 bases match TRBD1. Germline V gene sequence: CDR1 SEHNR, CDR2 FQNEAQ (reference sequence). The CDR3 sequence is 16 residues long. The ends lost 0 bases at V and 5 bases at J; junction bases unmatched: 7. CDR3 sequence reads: CASSLAAGTGQYGYTF. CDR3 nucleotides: TGTGCCAGCAGCTTAGCGGCAGGGACAGGGCAGTATGGCTACACCTTC.

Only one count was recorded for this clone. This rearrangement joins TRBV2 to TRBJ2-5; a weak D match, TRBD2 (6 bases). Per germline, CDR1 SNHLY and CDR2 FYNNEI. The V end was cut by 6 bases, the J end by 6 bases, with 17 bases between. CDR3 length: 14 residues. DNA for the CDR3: TGTGCCAGCAGAGAATGGCTAGCGAGACAGACCCAGTACTTC. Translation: CASREWLARQTQYF.

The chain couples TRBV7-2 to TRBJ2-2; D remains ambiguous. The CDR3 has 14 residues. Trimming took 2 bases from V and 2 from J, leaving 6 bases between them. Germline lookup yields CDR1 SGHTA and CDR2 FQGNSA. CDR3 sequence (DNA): TGTGCCAGCAGCTTATTCAGAAACACCGGGGAGCTGTTTTTT. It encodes CASSLFRNTGELFF.

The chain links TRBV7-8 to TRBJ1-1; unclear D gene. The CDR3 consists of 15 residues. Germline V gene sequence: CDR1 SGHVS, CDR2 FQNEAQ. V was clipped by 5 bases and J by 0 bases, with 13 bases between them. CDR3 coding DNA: TGTGCCAGCAGCCCGCCTAGACTCTTGAACACTGAAGCTTTCTTT. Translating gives CASSPPRLLNTEAFF. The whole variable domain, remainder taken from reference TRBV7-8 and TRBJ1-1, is GAGVSQSPRYKVAKRGQDVALRCDPISGHVSLFWYQQALGQGPEFLTYFQNEAQLDKSGLPSDRFFAERPEGSVSTLKIQRTQQEDSAVYLCASSPPRLLNTEAFFGQGTRLTVV.

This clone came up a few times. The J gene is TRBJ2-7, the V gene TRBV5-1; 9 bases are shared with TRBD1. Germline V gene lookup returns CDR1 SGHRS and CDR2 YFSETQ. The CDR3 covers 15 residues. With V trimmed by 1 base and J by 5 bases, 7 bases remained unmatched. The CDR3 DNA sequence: TGCGCCAGCAGCTTGCAGGACAGGGGCACAGACGAGCAGTACTTC. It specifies CASSLQDRGTDEQYF.

CDR3 sequence: CASSPDRRNTGELFF. The CDR3 DNA reads TGTGCCAGCAGCCCGGACAGACGGAACACCGGGGAGCTGTTTTTT. This chain connects TRBV6-5 to TRBJ2-2; possibly TRBD1 for D (6 bases). This CDR3 is 15 amino acids long. Germline V gives CDR1 MNHEY, CDR2 SVGAGI. V was cut by 6 bases and J by 1 base, with 12 bases left in between.

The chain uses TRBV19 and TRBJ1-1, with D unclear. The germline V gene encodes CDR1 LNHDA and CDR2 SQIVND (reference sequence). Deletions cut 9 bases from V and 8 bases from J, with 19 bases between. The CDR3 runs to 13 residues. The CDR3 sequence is CASRLWMEGEAFF. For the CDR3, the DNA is TGTGCCAGCCGACTGTGGATGGAAGGCGAAGCTTTCTTT.

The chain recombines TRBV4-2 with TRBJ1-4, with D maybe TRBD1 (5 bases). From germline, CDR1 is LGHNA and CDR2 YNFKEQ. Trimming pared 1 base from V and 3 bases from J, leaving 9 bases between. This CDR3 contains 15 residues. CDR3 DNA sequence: TGTGCCAGCAGCCAAGCACAGGCGGCTAATGAAAAACTGTTTTTT. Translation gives CASSQAQAANEKLFF.

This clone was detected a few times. The CDR3: CASRILGEQYF. Here the CDR3 DNA reads TGTGCCAGCAGGATCCTCGGGGAGCAGTACTTC. The chain employs TRBV2 and TRBJ2-7; D remains ambiguous. Trimming shortened V by 6 bases and J by 7 bases, and 10 bases separated the two germline ends. The CDR3 loop spans 11 amino acids. Germline V CDR1 and CDR2: SNHLY, FYNNEI.

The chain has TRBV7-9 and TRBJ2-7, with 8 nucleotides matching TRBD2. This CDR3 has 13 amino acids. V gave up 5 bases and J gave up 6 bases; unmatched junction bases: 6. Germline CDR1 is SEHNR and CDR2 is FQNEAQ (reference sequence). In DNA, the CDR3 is TGTGCCAGCAGCATCGGGGGGGGTTCCGAGCAGTACTTC. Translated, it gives CASSIGGGSEQYF.